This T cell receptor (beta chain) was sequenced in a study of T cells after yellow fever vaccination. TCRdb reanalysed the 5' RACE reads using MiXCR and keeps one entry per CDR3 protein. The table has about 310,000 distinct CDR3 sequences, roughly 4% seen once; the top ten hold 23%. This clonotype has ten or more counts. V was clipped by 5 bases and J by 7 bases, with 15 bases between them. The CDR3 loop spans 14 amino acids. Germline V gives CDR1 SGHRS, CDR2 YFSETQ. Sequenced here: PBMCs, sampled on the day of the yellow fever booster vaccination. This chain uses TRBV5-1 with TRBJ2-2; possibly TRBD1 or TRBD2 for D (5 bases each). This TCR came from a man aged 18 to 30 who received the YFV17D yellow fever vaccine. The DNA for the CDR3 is TGCGCCAGCAGTGGCCCCTCTGGGGGCGGGGAGCTGTTTTTT. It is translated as CASSGPSGGGELFF.